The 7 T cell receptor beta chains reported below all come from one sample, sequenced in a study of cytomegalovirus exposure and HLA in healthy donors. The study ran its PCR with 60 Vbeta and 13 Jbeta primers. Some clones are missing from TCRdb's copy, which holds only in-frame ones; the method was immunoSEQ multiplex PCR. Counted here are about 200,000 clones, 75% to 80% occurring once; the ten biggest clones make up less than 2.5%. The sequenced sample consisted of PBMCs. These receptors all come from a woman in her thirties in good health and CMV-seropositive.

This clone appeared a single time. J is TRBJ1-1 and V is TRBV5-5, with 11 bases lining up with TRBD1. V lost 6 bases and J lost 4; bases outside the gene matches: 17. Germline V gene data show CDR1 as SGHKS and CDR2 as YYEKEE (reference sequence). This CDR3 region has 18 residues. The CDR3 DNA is TGTGCCAGCAATTTGGGACCGGACAGGGGGCCGGGAGGCACTGAAGCTTTCTTT. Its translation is CASNLGPDRGPGGTEAFF.

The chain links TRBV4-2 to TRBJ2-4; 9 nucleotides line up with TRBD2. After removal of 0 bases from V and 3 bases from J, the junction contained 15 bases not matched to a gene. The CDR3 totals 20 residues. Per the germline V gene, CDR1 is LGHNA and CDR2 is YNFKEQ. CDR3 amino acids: CASSQDREGLAPRGKNIQYF. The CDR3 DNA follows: TGTGCCAGCAGCCAAGATAGGGAGGGACTAGCCCCTAGAGGCAAAAACATTCAGTACTTC.

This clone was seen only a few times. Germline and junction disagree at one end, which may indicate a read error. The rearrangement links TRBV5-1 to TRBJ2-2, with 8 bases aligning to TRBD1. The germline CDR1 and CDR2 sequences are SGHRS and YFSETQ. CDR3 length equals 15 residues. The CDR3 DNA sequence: TGCGCCAGCAGCTTGGGGACAGGGAACGCCGGGGAGCTGTTTTTT. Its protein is CASSLGTGNAGELFF.

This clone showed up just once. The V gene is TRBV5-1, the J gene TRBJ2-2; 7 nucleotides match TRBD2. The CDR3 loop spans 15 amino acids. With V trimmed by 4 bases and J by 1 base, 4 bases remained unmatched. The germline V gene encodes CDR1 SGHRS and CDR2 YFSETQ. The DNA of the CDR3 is TGCGCCAGCAGCCCTGTAGCGGGGAACACCGGGGAGCTGTTTTTT. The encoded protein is CASSPVAGNTGELFF.

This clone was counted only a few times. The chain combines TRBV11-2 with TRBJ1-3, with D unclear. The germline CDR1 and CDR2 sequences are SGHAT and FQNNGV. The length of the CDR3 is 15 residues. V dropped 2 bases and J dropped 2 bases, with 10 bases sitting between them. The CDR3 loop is CASSLISRTGNTIYF. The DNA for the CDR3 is TGTGCCAGCAGCTTAATAAGTAGAACTGGAAACACCATATATTTT. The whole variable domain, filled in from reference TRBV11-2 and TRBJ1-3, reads EAGVAQSPRYKIIEKRQSVAFWCNPISGHATLYWYQQILGQGPKLLIQFQNNGVVDDSQLPKDRFSAERLKGVDSTLKIQPAKLEDSAVYLCASSLISRTGNTIYFGEGSWLTVV.

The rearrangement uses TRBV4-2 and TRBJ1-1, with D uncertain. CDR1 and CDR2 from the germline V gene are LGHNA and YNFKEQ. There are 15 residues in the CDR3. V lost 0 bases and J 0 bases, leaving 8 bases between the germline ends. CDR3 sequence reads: CASSQDPDMNTEAFF. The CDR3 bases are TGTGCCAGCAGCCAAGATCCAGATATGAACACTGAAGCTTTCTTT.

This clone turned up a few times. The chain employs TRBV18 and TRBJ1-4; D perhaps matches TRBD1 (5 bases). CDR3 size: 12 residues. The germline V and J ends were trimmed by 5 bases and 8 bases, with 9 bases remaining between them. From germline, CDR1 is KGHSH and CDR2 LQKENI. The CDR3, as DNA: TGTGCCAGCTCAGCGCGGGGCGAAAAACTGTTTTTT. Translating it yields CASSARGEKLFF.